The 31 T cell receptor beta chains reported below all come from one sample, sequenced in a study of molecular identifiers for immune sequencing clone quantification. TCRdb reprocessed the PCR reads with MiXCR, giving one entry per CDR3 protein. The data contain under 650,000 distinct CDR3 sequences, just under 20% of them singletons. The sample consisted of naive CD8+ T cells from blood, with Jurkat cell RNA spiked in. Regarding subset: FACS-sorted CD8+CD4-CCR7+CD45RA+ naive T cells. The origin of the receptors is a human donor in good health. Some libraries in this study had Jurkat cell RNA spiked in.

As for this clonotype: The CDR3 ends on some other residue instead of the conserved phenylalanine or tryptophan, so this is likely a read error. The chain couples TRBV29-1 to TRBJ2-5; 12 nucleotides align to TRBD1. The CDR3 contains 14 residues. Per germline, CDR1 SQVTM and CDR2 ANQGSEA. Unmatched junction bases numbered 9, after V lost 6 bases and J lost 7 bases. The chain's CDR3 is CSVSLPGQGATQYS. The CDR3 DNA is TGCAGCGTATCCTTACCGGGACAGGGGGCGACCCAGTACTCC.

The V call is TRBV29-1, the J call TRBJ2-7; D tentatively fits TRBD1 or TRBD2 (5 bases each). V was pared by 3 bases and J by 2 bases, with 11 bases between. The germline V gene encodes CDR1 SQVTM and CDR2 ANQGSEA. The CDR3 is made up of 13 amino acids. CDR3 loop: CSVDKGSPYEQYF. CDR3 nucleotides: TGCAGCGTTGACAAGGGGAGCCCCTACGAGCAGTACTTC.

This clonotype was observed at least ten times. The V call is TRBV7-9, the J call TRBJ1-1; 7 bases are shared with TRBD1. With V trimmed by 1 base and J by 7 bases, 3 bases remained unmatched. The CDR3 runs to 13 residues. Germline CDR1 SEHNR, CDR2 FQNEAQ (reference sequence). The CDR3 nucleotides are TGTGCCAGCAGCTTAGGGGGACAGATTGAAGCTTTCTTT. Amino acid sequence: CASSLGGQIEAFF.

This clonotype was picked up one time. One end of the junction fails to match germline, which may point to a read error. The chain recombines TRBV12-5 with TRBJ2-2, with D perhaps matching TRBD2 (6 bases). CDR3 length equals 15 residues. From germline, CDR1 is LGHNT and CDR2 FRNRAP. CDR3 DNA: TGTGCTAGTGGTTTCTCCGCGGGTCTCCCCGGGGGGCTGTTTTTT. Translation: CASGFSAGLPGGLFF. Full variable domain (remainder filled in from reference TRBV12-5 and TRBJ2-2): DARVTQTPRHKVTEMGQEVTMRCQPILGHNTVFWYRQTMMQGLELLAYFRNRAPLDDSGMPKDRFSAEMPDATLATLKIQPSEPRDSAVYFCASGFSAGLPGGLFFGEGSRLTVL.

This clonotype was picked up many times. J is TRBJ2-7 and V is TRBV4-3, with 9 bases aligning to TRBD1. Germline loops: CDR1 LGHNA, CDR2 YSLEER. This CDR3 contains 15 residues. Losses at the gene ends were 0 bases for V and 3 bases for J; bases not matched to a gene: 3. The CDR3 region is CASSQERQGVYEQYF. The DNA of the CDR3 is TGCGCCAGCAGCCAAGAGCGACAGGGGGTCTACGAGCAGTACTTC.

The chain carries TRBV11-2 and TRBJ2-5; D is possibly TRBD2 (5 bases). Germline loops: CDR1 SGHAT, CDR2 FQNNGV. V was trimmed by 5 bases and J by 0 bases, leaving 13 bases between them. This CDR3 is 15 amino acids long. CDR3 amino acids: CASSLWAGNQETQYF. CDR3 in DNA: TGTGCCAGCAGCCTATGGGCGGGCAACCAAGAGACCCAGTACTTC.

This clonotype was seen at least ten times. V gene TRBV29-1 combines with J gene TRBJ2-7; 11 positions agree with TRBD1. This CDR3 spans 13 amino acids. Germline CDR1 SQVTM, CDR2 ANQGSEA. V dropped 7 bases and J dropped 4; count of bases not matched to a gene: 6. The CDR3 coding sequence is TGCAGCGCCCGGACAGGGGGCGGGTACGAGCAGTACTTC. Its translation: CSARTGGGYEQYF.

To note about this clonotype: One base away lies a much larger clone, so this may be a sequencing read error. The chain has TRBV3-1 and TRBJ1-4, with D perhaps TRBD1 (5 bases). The germline V gene encodes CDR1 LGHDT and CDR2 YNNKEL (reference sequence). The CDR3 totals 16 residues. CDR3 in DNA: TGTGCCAGCAGCCAAGATTGGACAAAGTCGAATGGAAAACTGTTTTTT. Translating gives CASSQDWTKSNGKLFF.

This clonotype came up many times. The chain recombines TRBV2 with TRBJ2-7; either TRBD1 or TRBD2 may supply D (6 bases each). The CDR3 spans 13 residues. V dropped 3 bases and J dropped 5 bases, with 11 bases sitting between them. Germline CDR1 SNHLY, CDR2 FYNNEI. The CDR3 DNA reads as TGTGCCAGCAGTGAGTCGGGGGCCGACGAGCAGTACTTC. Its protein product is CASSESGADEQYF.

V and J are TRBV7-2 and TRBJ2-7, with 8 bases aligning to TRBD2. With 2 bases clipped from V and 6 bases from J, the junction kept 6 bases outside the gene matches. The CDR3 contains 14 residues. Per the germline V gene, CDR1 is SGHTA and CDR2 is FQGNSA. CDR3 protein: CASSLNSGAFEQYF. The DNA of the CDR3 is TGTGCCAGCAGCTTAAATAGCGGGGCCTTCGAGCAGTACTTC. Supplemented by reference TRBV7-2 and TRBJ2-7, the full variable domain reads GAGVSQSPSNKVTEKGKDVELRCDPISGHTALYWYRQSLGQGLEFLIYFQGNSAPDKSGLPSDRFSAERTGGSVSTLTIQRTQQEDSAVYLCASSLNSGAFEQYFGPGTRLTVT.

For this clonotype: It may be a read error: a sequence one base away is much more abundant. The CDR3 coding sequence is TGCGCCAACAGCTTGAATCCAGGGAACTCCTACGAGCAGTACTTC. Translated: CANSLNPGNSYEQYF. The V call is TRBV5-1, the J call TRBJ2-7; D is perhaps TRBD1 (5 bases). Germline-derived CDR1 and CDR2 are SGHRS and YFSETQ. This CDR3 has 15 residues.

This clonotype was counted many times. The chain combines TRBV19 with TRBJ1-6; the D is unclear. V was shortened by 5 bases and J by 8 bases, with 13 bases between the two germline ends. Germline-derived CDR1 and CDR2 are LNHDA and SQIVND (reference sequence). This CDR3 is 14 amino acids long. CDR3 amino acids: CASSSLGHHSPLHF. The CDR3 nucleotides are TGTGCCAGTAGTTCCCTGGGCCACCATTCACCCCTCCACTTT.

The table lists this clonotype with many counts. V usage is TRBV7-9 and J usage is TRBJ2-2; no clear D gene. V lost 3 bases to trimming and J lost 6 bases, with 8 bases between them. Germline V gives CDR1 SEHNR, CDR2 FQNEAQ (reference sequence). This CDR3 contains 13 residues. The DNA for the CDR3 is TGTGCCAGCAGCTTTACTTCTTCCGGGGAGCTGTTTTTT. It specifies CASSFTSSGELFF.

The rearrangement links TRBV4-3 to TRBJ2-1; D may be TRBD1 (6 bases). V was clipped by 0 bases and J by 4 bases, with 10 bases between them. The CDR3 is 15 residues long. The V gene's germline CDR1 is LGHNA and CDR2 YSLEER. The CDR3 reads CASSQDQGKYNEQFF. CDR3 nucleotide sequence: TGCGCCAGCAGCCAAGACCAGGGGAAATACAATGAGCAGTTCTTC.

This clonotype was seen many times. The genes are TRBV28 and TRBJ2-5; D gene ambiguous. This CDR3 is built from 14 residues. Germline V gene lookup returns CDR1 MDHEN and CDR2 SYDVKM. Trimming removed 2 bases at V and 1 base at J, with 8 bases between. The chain's CDR3 is CASSLLLTQETQYF. The CDR3 region has the DNA TGTGCCAGCAGTTTACTCCTAACCCAAGAGACCCAGTACTTC. The full variable domain, in which reference TRBV28 and TRBJ2-5 provide the parts outside the CDR3, is DVKVTQSSRYLVKRTGEKVFLECVQDMDHENMFWYRQDPGLGLRLIYFSYDVKMKEKGDIPEGYSVSREKKERFSLILESASTNQTSMYLCASSLLLTQETQYFGPGTRLLVL.

Ten or more counts support this clonotype. The J gene is TRBJ2-4, the V gene TRBV14; TRBD2 is a possible D gene (5 bases). Trimming left V 2 bases short and J 12 bases short, with 11 bases between. Germline CDR1 and CDR2: SGHDN and FVKESK. This CDR3 is 12 amino acids long. Here the CDR3 DNA reads TGTGCCAGCAGCCAATCTAGCTATTCTCAGTACTTC. The encoded protein is CASSQSSYSQYF.

This clonotype was recorded many times. This rearrangement joins TRBV5-1 to TRBJ2-5; D is perhaps TRBD2 (6 bases). V lost 4 bases, J lost 4 bases, and 14 bases lay in between. Germline loops: CDR1 SGHRS, CDR2 YFSETQ. The CDR3 extends over 14 amino acids. The CDR3 here is CASSPNPSVETQYF. CDR3 sequence (DNA): TGCGCCAGCAGCCCAAATCCTAGCGTAGAGACCCAGTACTTC.

This clonotype has a count of ten or more. Germline is not matched at one junction end, which may reflect a read error. The chain recombines TRBV7-9 with TRBJ2-7; TRBD1 or TRBD2 may be the D gene (6 bases each). The CDR3 totals 15 residues. In germline, CDR1 is SEHNR, CDR2 FQNEAQ (reference sequence). CDR3 sequence: CASSLAPEGVYEQYF. The CDR3 DNA reads as TGTGCCAGCAGCCTAGCACCGGAGGGGGTCTACGAGCAGTACTTC.

This clonotype was picked up a small number of times. CDR3 in amino acids: CASGTGDNEQFF. The CDR3 region has the DNA TGTGCCAGCGGTACAGGGGACAATGAGCAGTTCTTC. This chain links TRBV12-3 or TRBV12-4 with TRBJ2-1, with 7 positions matching TRBD1. The V gene end was trimmed by 8 bases and the J gene end by 5 bases; junction bases not matched to a gene: 3. The CDR3 is 12 amino acids.

Comments on this clonotype: One base away lies a much larger clone, so this may be a sequencing read error. This rearrangement joins TRBV7-9 to TRBJ2-7, with unresolved D. This CDR3 spans 14 amino acids. The germline gives CDR1 SEHNR, CDR2 FQNEAQ (reference sequence). CDR3 amino acids: CASRVPGSDYEQCF. The CDR3 nucleotides are TGTGCCAGCCGGGTTCCGGGTTCGGATTACGAGCAGTGCTTC.

This clonotype was observed at least ten times. The chain employs TRBV4-3 and TRBJ1-1; D call uncertain. Germline V gene lookup returns CDR1 LGHNA and CDR2 YSLEER. V was trimmed by 0 bases and J by 1 base, leaving 12 bases between them. The CDR3 is 16 residues long. The CDR3 nucleotides are TGCGCCAGCAGCCAAGATCACGGCACCCAGAACACTGAAGCTTTCTTT. Translation gives CASSQDHGTQNTEAFF.

The chain is built from TRBV7-3 and TRBJ2-3; 8 bases fit TRBD2. In germline, CDR1 is SGHTA, CDR2 FQGTGA. The V gene end was trimmed by 5 bases and the J gene end by 3 bases; junction bases not matched to a gene: 10. The CDR3 has 16 residues. DNA for the CDR3: TGTGCCAGCAGCCAACTGGCGGGAGGAGTAACAGATACGCAGTATTTT. Its protein product is CASSQLAGGVTDTQYF.

This clonotype was detected only a few times. V and J are TRBV9 and TRBJ2-7; the D gene is possibly TRBD2 (6 bases). CDR3 length: 18 amino acids. Trimming removed 0 bases from V and 2 bases from J, with 21 bases in between. CDR1 and CDR2 from the germline V gene are SGDLS and YYNGEE. CDR3 DNA: TGTGCCAGCAGCGTAGGTTTCCCGGGAGTCGATGGTCCCTACGAGCAGTACTTC. This translates into CASSVGFPGVDGPYEQYF.

To note about this clonotype: A read error may explain this, as a much larger clone is one base away. The chain carries TRBV6-1 and TRBJ1-1; the match to TRBD1 covers 7 bases. The ends lost 6 bases at V and 3 bases at J; junction bases unmatched: 7. The CDR3 totals 14 residues. CDR1 and CDR2 from the germline V gene are MNHNS and SASEGT. In DNA form, the CDR3 reads TGTGCCAGCAGGGACAGGAACATGGACACTGAAGCTTTCTTT. It is translated as CASRDRNMDTEAFF.

This clonotype was detected once. The conserved final phenylalanine or tryptophan is absent from the CDR3, which likely points to a read error. The chain links TRBV5-3 to TRBJ2-7; TRBD1 is a possible D gene (6 bases). TRBV5-3 is noted as an ORF with a role that remains uncertain. The CDR3 totals 13 residues. This CDR3 reads CASSLPGEWEQYS. CDR3 DNA sequence: TGTGCCAGCAGCTTGCCAGGGGAATGGGAGCAGTACTCC.

V and J are TRBV12-3 or TRBV12-4 and TRBJ1-1; the D is unclear. V dropped 3 bases and J dropped 4 bases, with 9 bases sitting between them. The CDR3 extends over 13 amino acids. The CDR3, as DNA: TGTGCCAGCAGTTTTTCCAAGGTCACTGAAGCTTTCTTT. Residues: CASSFSKVTEAFF.

This clonotype was counted ten times or more. The genes are TRBV2 and TRBJ2-2; D remains unclear. The V end was cut by 3 bases, the J end by 4 bases, with 9 bases between. The CDR3 spans 14 residues. From germline, CDR1 is SNHLY and CDR2 FYNNEI. CDR3 coding DNA: TGTGCCAGCAGTGACCCCGGAAGCACCGGGGAGCTGTTTTTT. Amino acid sequence: CASSDPGSTGELFF.

This chain joins TRBV11-2 and TRBJ2-1; D is perhaps TRBD2 (5 bases). In germline, CDR1 is SGHAT, CDR2 FQNNGV. This CDR3 spans 14 amino acids. Trimming cost V 7 bases and J 0 bases, with 10 bases left between them. CDR3 in amino acids: CASNGLVSYNEQFF. CDR3 DNA sequence: TGTGCCAGCAACGGACTCGTCTCCTACAATGAGCAGTTCTTC. Combining the CDR3 with reference TRBV11-2 and TRBJ2-1 gives the whole variable domain EAGVAQSPRYKIIEKRQSVAFWCNPISGHATLYWYQQILGQGPKLLIQFQNNGVVDDSQLPKDRFSAERLKGVDSTLKIQPAKLEDSAVYLCASNGLVSYNEQFFGPGTRLTVL.

This clonotype was seen more than once but under ten times. The V call is TRBV7-6, the J call TRBJ2-5; tentatively, D is TRBD1 (6 bases). This CDR3 comprises 15 residues. Germline values: CDR1 SGHVS, CDR2 FNYEAQ. Trimming shortened V by 1 base and J by 1 base, and 10 bases separated the two germline ends. The CDR3 DNA follows: TGTGCCAGCAGCTTAGTACAGGGCCCCCAAGAGACCCAGTACTTC. Translation gives CASSLVQGPQETQYF.

This clonotype was detected ten times or more. The chain recombines TRBV9 with TRBJ2-7; the D gene is possibly TRBD2 (6 bases). Trimming took off 3 bases at V and 2 bases at J, with 15 bases between the two ends. The CDR3 has 15 amino acids. Germline V gives CDR1 SGDLS, CDR2 YYNGEE. CDR3 residues: CASSAGGTTAYEQYF. The CDR3, as DNA: TGTGCCAGCAGCGCCGGGGGAACTACTGCCTACGAGCAGTACTTC.

This clonotype has a count of ten or more. The rearrangement joins TRBV25-1 to TRBJ2-1, with D perhaps being TRBD1 or TRBD2 (5 bases each). The CDR3 covers 13 residues. V dropped 2 bases and J dropped 8 bases, with 10 bases sitting between them. Germline V lookup: CDR1 MGHDK, CDR2 SYGVNS. DNA for the CDR3: TGTGCCAGCAGTGAAGTGGGGGATTATGAGCAGTTCTTC. It encodes CASSEVGDYEQFF. The full variable domain, completed using reference TRBV25-1 and TRBJ2-1, is EADIYQTPRYLVIGTGKKITLECSQTMGHDKMYWYQQDPGMELHLIHYSYGVNSTEKGDLSSESTVSRIRTEHFPLTLESARPSHTSQYLCASSEVGDYEQFFGPGTRLTVL.